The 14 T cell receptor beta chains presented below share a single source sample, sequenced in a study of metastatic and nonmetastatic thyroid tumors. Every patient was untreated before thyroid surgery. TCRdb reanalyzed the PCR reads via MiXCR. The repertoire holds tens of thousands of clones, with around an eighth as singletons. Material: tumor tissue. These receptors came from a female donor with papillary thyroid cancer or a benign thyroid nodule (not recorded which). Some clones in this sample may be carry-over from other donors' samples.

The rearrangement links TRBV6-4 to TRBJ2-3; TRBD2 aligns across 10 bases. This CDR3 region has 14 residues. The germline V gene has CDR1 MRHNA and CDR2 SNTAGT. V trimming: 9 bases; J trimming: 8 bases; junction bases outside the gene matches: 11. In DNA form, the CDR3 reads TGTGCCAGGAGTACCCTAGCGGGAGATGGTACGCAGTATTTT. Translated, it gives CARSTLAGDGTQYF.

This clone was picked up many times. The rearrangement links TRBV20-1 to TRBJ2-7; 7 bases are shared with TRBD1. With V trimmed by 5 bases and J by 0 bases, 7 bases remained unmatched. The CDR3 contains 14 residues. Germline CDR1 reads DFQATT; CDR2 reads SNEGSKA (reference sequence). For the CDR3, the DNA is TGCAGTGCTTCCCCCGGGACAGCCTCCTACGAGCAGTACTTC. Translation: CSASPGTASYEQYF.

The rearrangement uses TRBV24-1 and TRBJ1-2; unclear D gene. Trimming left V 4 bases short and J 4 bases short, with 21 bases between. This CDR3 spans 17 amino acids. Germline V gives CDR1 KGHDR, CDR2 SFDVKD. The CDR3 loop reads CATSDPHKPQWSYGYTF. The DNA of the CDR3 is TGTGCCACCAGTGACCCACACAAGCCACAGTGGAGCTATGGCTACACCTTC.

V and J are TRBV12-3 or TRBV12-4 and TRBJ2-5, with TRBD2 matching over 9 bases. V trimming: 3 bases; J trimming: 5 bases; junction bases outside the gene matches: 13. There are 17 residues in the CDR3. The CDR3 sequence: CASSFSGRWPGGETQYF. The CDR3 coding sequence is TGTGCCAGCAGTTTCAGCGGGAGGTGGCCAGGAGGGGAGACCCAGTACTTC.

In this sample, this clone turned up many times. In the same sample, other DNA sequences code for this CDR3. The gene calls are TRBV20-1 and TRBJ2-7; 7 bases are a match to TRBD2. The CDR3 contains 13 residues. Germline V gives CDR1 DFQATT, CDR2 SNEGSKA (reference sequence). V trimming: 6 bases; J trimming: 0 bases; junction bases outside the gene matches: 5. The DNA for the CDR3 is TGCAGTGCGCGGGGGACCCCCTCCTACGAGCAGTACTTC. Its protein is CSARGTPSYEQYF.

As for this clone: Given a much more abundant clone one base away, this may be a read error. In DNA, the CDR3 is TGCAGTGCTAGAGAACTAGAGGGTTACTACGAGCAGTACTTC. Translated: CSARELEGYYEQYF. The chain combines TRBV20-1 with TRBJ2-7, with D possibly being TRBD2 (5 bases). The CDR3 is made up of 14 amino acids. The V end was cut by 0 bases, the J end by 3 bases, with 12 bases between. The germline V gene encodes CDR1 DFQATT and CDR2 SNEGSKA (reference sequence).

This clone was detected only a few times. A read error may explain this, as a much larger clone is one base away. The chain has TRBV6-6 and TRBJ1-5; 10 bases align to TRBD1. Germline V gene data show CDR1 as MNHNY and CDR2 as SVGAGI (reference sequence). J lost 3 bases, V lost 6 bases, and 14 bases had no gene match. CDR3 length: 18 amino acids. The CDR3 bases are TGTGCCAGCAGCCCTGTCCCGGGACAGGGGAGGGCCAATCAGCCCCAGCATTTT. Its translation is CASSPVPGQGRANQPQHF.

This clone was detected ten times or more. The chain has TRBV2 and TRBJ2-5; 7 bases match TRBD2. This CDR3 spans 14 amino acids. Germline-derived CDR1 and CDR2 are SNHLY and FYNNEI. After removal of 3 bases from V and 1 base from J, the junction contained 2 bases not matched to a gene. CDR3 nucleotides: TGTGCCAGCAGTGAGTGGGAGGGCCAAGAGACCCAGTACTTC. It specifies CASSEWEGQETQYF.

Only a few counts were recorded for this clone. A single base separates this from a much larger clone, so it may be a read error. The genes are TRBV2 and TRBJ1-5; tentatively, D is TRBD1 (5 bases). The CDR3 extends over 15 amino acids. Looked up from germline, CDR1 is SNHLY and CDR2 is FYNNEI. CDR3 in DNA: TGTGCCAGCAGTGAATGGCTGACAGCTTCACAGCACCAGCATTTT. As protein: CASSEWLTASQHQHF.

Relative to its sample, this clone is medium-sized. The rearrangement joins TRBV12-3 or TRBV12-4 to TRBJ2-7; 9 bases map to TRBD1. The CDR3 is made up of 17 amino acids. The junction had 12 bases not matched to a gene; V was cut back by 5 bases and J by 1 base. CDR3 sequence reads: CASSRDRVRANSYEQYF. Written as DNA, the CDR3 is TGTGCCAGCAGTCGGGACAGGGTTAGGGCCAATTCCTACGAGCAGTACTTC.

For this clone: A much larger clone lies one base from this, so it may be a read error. In nucleotides, the CDR3 is TGCGCCAGCAGCCAATTTGAACAGGCCGTTCCACGGACTGAAGCTTTCTTT. This encodes CASSQFEQAVPRTEAFF. This rearrangement joins TRBV4-1 to TRBJ1-1, with D possibly matching TRBD1 (5 bases). The V and J ends lost 2 bases and 5 bases respectively, with 21 bases between them. Germline V lookup: CDR1 MGHRA, CDR2 YSYEKL. This CDR3 has 17 amino acids.

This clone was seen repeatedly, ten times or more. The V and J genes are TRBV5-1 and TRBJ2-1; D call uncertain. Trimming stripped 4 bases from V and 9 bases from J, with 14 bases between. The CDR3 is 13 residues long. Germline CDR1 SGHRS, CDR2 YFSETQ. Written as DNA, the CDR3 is TGCGCCAGCAGCCCTCCCCTAGTTACTGAGCAGTTCTTC. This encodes CASSPPLVTEQFF.

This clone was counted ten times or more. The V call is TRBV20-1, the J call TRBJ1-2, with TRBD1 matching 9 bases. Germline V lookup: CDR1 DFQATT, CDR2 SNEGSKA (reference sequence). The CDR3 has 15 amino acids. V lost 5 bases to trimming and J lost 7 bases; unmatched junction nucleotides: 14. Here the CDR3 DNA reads TGCAGTGCTTCTCGACCGGGACAGGGTATCCGTGGCTACACCTTC. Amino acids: CSASRPGQGIRGYTF.

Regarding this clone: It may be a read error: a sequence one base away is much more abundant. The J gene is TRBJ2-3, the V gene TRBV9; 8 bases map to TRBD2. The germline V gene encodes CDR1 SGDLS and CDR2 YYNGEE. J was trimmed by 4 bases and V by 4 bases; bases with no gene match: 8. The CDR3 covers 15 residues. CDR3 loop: CASSPHSGGADTQYF. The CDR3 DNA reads TGTGCCAGCAGCCCCCACTCGGGAGGGGCAGATACGCAGTATTTT.